What follows are 13 T cell receptor beta chains derived from one specimen sequenced in a study of neurological immune-mediated disorders. TCRdb passed the 5' RACE reads through MiXCR, listing each CDR3 protein once. Of roughly 17,000 distinct CDR3 sequences listed, 2.6% are singletons. Sequencing used PBMCs. All receptors derive from a woman between 18 and 30 years old with multiple sclerosis.

This clonotype was recorded many times. V usage is TRBV10-3 and J usage is TRBJ1-3; TRBD1 might be the D (6 bases). Germline assignment: CDR1 ENHRY and CDR2 SYGVKD. This CDR3 has 12 residues. V was clipped by 4 bases and J by 6 bases, with 7 bases between them. CDR3 DNA: TGTGCCATCAGTGCAGGGGAAAACACCATATATTTT. It encodes CAISAGENTIYF.

Notes on this clonotype: A much larger clone sits a single nucleotide away, making a read error possible. The rearrangement uses TRBV29-1 and TRBJ1-2; D is ambiguous. Germline loops: CDR1 SQVTM, CDR2 ANQGSEA. Trimming took off 4 bases at V and 2 bases at J, with 11 bases between the two ends. This CDR3 has 13 amino acids. The CDR3: CSVVTPDNYGYTF. CDR3 bases: TGCAGCGTTGTGACTCCGGACAACTATGGCTACACCTTC.

This chain joins TRBV12-3 or TRBV12-4 and TRBJ1-2; D is unresolved. CDR3 length equals 12 residues. V was shortened by 7 bases and J by 7 bases, with 13 bases between the two germline ends. CDR3 sequence (DNA): TGTGCCAGCACCCTACGGGGAGGTGGCTACACCTTC. It codes for CASTLRGGGYTF.

This clonotype has at least ten counts. The gene calls are TRBV20-1 and TRBJ2-5; TRBD2 matches at 14 bases. Germline CDR1 reads DFQATT; CDR2 reads SNEGSKA (reference sequence). The CDR3 has 21 amino acids. The trim removed 4 bases at V and 2 bases at J, leaving 21 bases unmatched. CDR3 residues: CSAKYGLAGGYVGRKQETQYF. As DNA, the CDR3 is TGCAGTGCTAAATACGGACTAGCGGGGGGCTATGTAGGGCGGAAGCAAGAGACCCAGTACTTC.

In its sample, this clonotype was seen many times. The chain couples TRBV20-1 to TRBJ1-1; 9 bases match TRBD1. The trim removed 3 bases at V and 4 bases at J, leaving 6 bases unmatched. This CDR3 has 14 amino acids. Germline V gene sequence: CDR1 DFQATT, CDR2 SNEGSKA (reference sequence). The CDR3 loop reads CSARGTGLGTEAFF. Written as DNA, the CDR3 is TGCAGTGCTAGGGGGACAGGGCTGGGCACTGAAGCTTTCTTT.

This clonotype has ten or more counts. The CDR3, as DNA: TGTGCCAGCAGCCAAGATCTGCGTACAGCGACAGGGAACACCGGGGAGCTGTTTTTT. Its translation: CASSQDLRTATGNTGELFF. The V and J genes are TRBV3-1 and TRBJ2-2; D is perhaps TRBD1 (6 bases). The CDR3 totals 19 residues. The V gene's germline CDR1 is LGHDT and CDR2 YNNKEL (reference sequence). Trimming cost V 0 bases and J 1 base, with 18 bases left between them. Variable domain in full (rest from reference TRBV3-1 and TRBJ2-2): DTAVSQTPKYLVTQMGNDKSIKCEQNLGHDTMYWYKQDSKKFLKIMFSYNNKELIINETVPNRFSPKSPDKAHLNLHINSLELGDSAVYFCASSQDLRTATGNTGELFFGEGSRLTVL.

Ten or more counts support this clonotype. V gene TRBV7-9 combines with J gene TRBJ1-2, with D perhaps TRBD1 (5 bases). Between the trimmed V and J ends, which lost 8 bases and 5 bases, there was a span of 15 bases. This CDR3 is built from 13 residues. Germline lookup yields CDR1 SEHNR and CDR2 FQNEAQ (reference sequence). The chain's CDR3 is CASAVGELYGYTF. CDR3 DNA sequence: TGTGCCAGCGCAGTGGGGGAGTTATATGGCTACACCTTC.

This clonotype was picked up many times. The V gene is TRBV9, the J gene TRBJ1-2, with D maybe TRBD1 (5 bases). CDR1 SGDLS and CDR2 YYNGEE come from the germline V gene. Trimming stripped 5 bases from V and 6 bases from J, with 11 bases between. The CDR3 contains 12 residues. CDR3 coding DNA: TGTGCCAGCAGGGCAGGGTGGGATGGCTACACCTTC. Encoded protein: CASRAGWDGYTF.

This clonotype was observed many times. This chain connects TRBV15 to TRBJ2-7; D not resolved. This CDR3 contains 19 residues. Trimming pared 0 bases from V and 0 bases from J, leaving 21 bases between. CDR1 LNHNV and CDR2 YYDKDF come from the germline V gene (reference sequence). The CDR3 DNA sequence: TGTGCCACCAGCAGAGATCTGAATACGGCGCGCTGGACCTCCTACGAGCAGTACTTC. Protein product: CATSRDLNTARWTSYEQYF.

The table lists this clonotype with many counts. The gene calls are TRBV12-3 or TRBV12-4 and TRBJ1-1, with 9 bases aligning to TRBD1. The CDR3 extends over 14 amino acids. J was trimmed by 6 bases and V by 6 bases; bases with no gene match: 8. DNA of the CDR3: TGTGCCAGCAGGTATACAGGGGGCAACGCTGAAGCTTTCTTT. Its protein is CASRYTGGNAEAFF.

Many counts were recorded for this clonotype. This chain links TRBV28 with TRBJ1-1; TRBD1 aligns across 7 bases. In germline, CDR1 is MDHEN, CDR2 SYDVKM. The V segment lost 4 bases and the J segment 2 bases; nucleotides outside the gene matches: 10. The CDR3 runs to 16 residues. The CDR3 is CASSSTGIRRNTEAFF. Written as DNA, the CDR3 is TGTGCCAGCAGTTCGACAGGGATTCGGCGTAACACTGAAGCTTTCTTT.

Many counts were recorded for this clonotype. The CDR3 DNA sequence: TGTGCCTGGAGTCTACTACAGGGGGCGTTTGGCTACACCTTC. The encoded protein is CAWSLLQGAFGYTF. The genes are TRBV30 and TRBJ1-2; 9 bases line up with TRBD1. The germline CDR1 and CDR2 sequences are GTSNPN and SVGIG (reference sequence). With 2 bases clipped from V and 7 bases from J, the junction kept 8 bases outside the gene matches. CDR3 length: 14 residues. Full variable domain (outside the CDR3, taken from reference TRBV30 and TRBJ1-2): SQTIHQWPATLVQPVGSPLSLECTVEGTSNPNLYWYRQAAGRGLQLLFYSVGIGQISSEVPQNLSASRPQDRQFILSSKKLLLSDSGFYLCAWSLLQGAFGYTFGSGTRLTVV.

By share, this clonotype ranks as medium-sized. The V and J genes are TRBV24-1 and TRBJ2-6, with 7 bases that match TRBD1. With 4 bases clipped from V and 3 bases from J, the junction kept 5 bases outside the gene matches. CDR3 size: 16 residues. Germline V gives CDR1 KGHDR, CDR2 SFDVKD. Here the CDR3 DNA reads TGTGCCACCAGTGACGTGACAGGGTTTGGGGCCAACGTCCTGACTTTC. Protein product: CATSDVTGFGANVLTF.